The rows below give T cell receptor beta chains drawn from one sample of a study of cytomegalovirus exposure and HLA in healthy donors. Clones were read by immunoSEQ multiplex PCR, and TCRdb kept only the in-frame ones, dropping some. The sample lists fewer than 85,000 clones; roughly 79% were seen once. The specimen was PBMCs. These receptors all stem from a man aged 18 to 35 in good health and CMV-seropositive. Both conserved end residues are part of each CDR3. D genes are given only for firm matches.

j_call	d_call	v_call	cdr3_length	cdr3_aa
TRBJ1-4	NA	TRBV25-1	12	CAREEGTEKLFF
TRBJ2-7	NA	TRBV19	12	CASSKNNYEQYF
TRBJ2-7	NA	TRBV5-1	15	CASSLPGLDSYEQYF
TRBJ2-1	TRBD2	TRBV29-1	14	CSAETSGTYNEQFF
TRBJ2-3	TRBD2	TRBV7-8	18	CASSSNSLAGDKLDTQYF
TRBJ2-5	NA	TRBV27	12	CASSSYGETQYF
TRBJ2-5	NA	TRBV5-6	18	CASSWRGRGGGRGETQYF
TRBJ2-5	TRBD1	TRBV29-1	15	CSVRPDRVGSETQYF
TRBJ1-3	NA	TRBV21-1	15	CASTKSRHYGNTIYF
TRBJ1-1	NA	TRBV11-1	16	CASSSARGNRNTEAFF
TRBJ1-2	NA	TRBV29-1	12	CSVGGRFYGYTF
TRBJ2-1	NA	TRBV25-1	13	CASSAGFIGEQFF
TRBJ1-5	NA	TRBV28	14	CASSEQGYNQPQHF
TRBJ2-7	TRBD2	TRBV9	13	CASSGTSGYEQYF
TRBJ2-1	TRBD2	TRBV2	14	CASGGRATYNEQFF
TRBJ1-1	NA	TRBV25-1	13	CGCGNRRNTEAFF
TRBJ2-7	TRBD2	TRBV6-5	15	CASKRLAGGSYEQYF
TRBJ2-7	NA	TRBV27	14	CASSRRELGYEQYF
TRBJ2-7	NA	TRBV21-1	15	CASSKFAGGPNEQYF
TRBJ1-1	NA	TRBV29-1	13	CSVEGQGKTEAFF
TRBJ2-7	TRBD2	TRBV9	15	CASSVGGGGSYEQYF
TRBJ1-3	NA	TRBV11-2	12	CASSSLLNTIYF
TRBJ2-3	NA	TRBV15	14	CATNRDSGGDTQYF
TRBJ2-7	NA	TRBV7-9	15	CASSLLGADTYEQYF
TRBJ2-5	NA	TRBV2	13	CASIPGEGETQYF
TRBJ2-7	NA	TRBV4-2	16	CASSRDIGTSHYEQYF
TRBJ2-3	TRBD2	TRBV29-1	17	CSVEDGRTSGITDTQYF
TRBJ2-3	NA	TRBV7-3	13	CASSLRGSDTQYF
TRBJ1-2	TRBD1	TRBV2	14	CASSEWGQGRGYTF
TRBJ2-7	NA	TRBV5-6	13	CASSFGGLYEQYF
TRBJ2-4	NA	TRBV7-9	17	CASSLMGPVGGKNIQYF
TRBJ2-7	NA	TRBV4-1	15	CASSQDEGHNYEQYF
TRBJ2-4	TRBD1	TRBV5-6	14	CASSSGTGGNIQYF
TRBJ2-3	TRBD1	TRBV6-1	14	CASSPGGAMDTQYF
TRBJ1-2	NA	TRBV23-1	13	CASSQPPEGGYTF
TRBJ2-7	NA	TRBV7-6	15	CASSLASVSSYEQYF
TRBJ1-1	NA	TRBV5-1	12	CASSLLNTEAFF
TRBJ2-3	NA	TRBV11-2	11	CASSSSDTQYF
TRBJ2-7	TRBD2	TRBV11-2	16	CASSSRTRGNTYEQYF
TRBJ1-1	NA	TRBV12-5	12	CASGLGRNEAFF